What follows describes a single T cell receptor (beta chain). Its antigen is currently unknown. The data originate from a study of OX40 agonist ivuxolimab in advanced cancers. The study, taken as a whole, reports: Partial responders at 0.1-3.0 mg/kg had among the lowest clonal expansion.

V lost 1 base to trimming and J lost 6 bases, with 10 bases between them. CDR1 and CDR2 (germline): SGHNT, YENEEA. CDR3 size: 13 residues. Assay: immunoSEQ multiplex PCR; the TCRdb copy retains only in-frame clones and omits some. The sample records about 82,000 clones, 80% to 95% being singletons. The sample was CD4+ or CD8+ T cells sorted from blood, taken in a trial of the OX40 agonist ivuxolimab. The J gene is TRBJ2-7, the V gene TRBV11-3; D is perhaps TRBD2 (6 bases). The sequence came from an adult with an advanced solid tumor such as melanoma, head and neck, liver or kidney cancer. The DNA of the CDR3 is TGTGCCAGCAGCTTAGTTCAGCGGGCCGAGCAGTACTTC. As protein: CASSLVQRAEQYF.